Below are 27 T cell receptor beta chains sequenced from a single sample in a study of T cell responses to AZD1222 COVID-19 vaccine. Libraries were prepared by immunoSEQ multiplex PCR; TCRdb keeps only in-frame clonotypes and omits some of them. The sample carries roughly 140,000 clones, 85% to 95% recorded once. Sequencing was performed on peripheral blood, taken after recovery from COVID-19. All receptors come from an adult who had recovered from COVID-19.

The chain recombines TRBV3-1 (or the pseudogene TRBV3-2) with TRBJ2-1; 11 bases agree with TRBD2. Germline V gives CDR1 LGHDT, CDR2 YNNKEL (reference sequence). This CDR3 contains 16 residues. V shed 2 bases and J 4 bases; nucleotides not matched to a gene: 4. The CDR3 region has the DNA TGTGCCAGCAGCCAACCGGGACTAGCGGTTTACAATGAGCAGTTCTTC. Translation: CASSQPGLAVYNEQFF.

This clone was seen just once. The chain links TRBV19 to TRBJ2-2; 14 bases fit TRBD2. CDR1 is LNHDA, CDR2 SQIVND, per germline (reference sequence). Losses at the gene ends were 4 bases for V and 6 bases for J; bases not matched to a gene: 7. This CDR3 has 17 residues. The chain's CDR3 is CASSNAGLAGGSGELFF. The CDR3 DNA is TGTGCCAGTAGTAACGCCGGACTAGCGGGAGGTTCCGGGGAGCTGTTTTTT.

In its sample, this clone was seen once. The chain has TRBV4-1 and TRBJ2-2; 7 bases agree with TRBD2. The CDR3 length is 18 residues. Germline CDR1 and CDR2: MGHRA and YSYEKL. The V and J ends lost 0 bases and 0 bases, in that order; junction bases with no gene match: 7. The CDR3 DNA follows: TGCGCCAGCAGCCAAGATCGTGCTAGCGGCGCGAACACCGGGGAGCTGTTTTTT. Its protein is CASSQDRASGANTGELFF.

The chain uses TRBV2 and TRBJ2-2, with D perhaps TRBD2 (5 bases). V dropped 8 bases and J dropped 2 bases, with 12 bases sitting between them. Germline V CDR1 and CDR2: SNHLY, FYNNEI. The CDR3 consists of 14 residues. The CDR3 protein is CASFPAANTGELFF. The DNA of the CDR3 is TGTGCCAGCTTCCCAGCGGCTAACACCGGGGAGCTGTTTTTT.

The chain employs TRBV15 and TRBJ1-5, with no clear D. The CDR3 spans 15 residues. The V gene's germline CDR1 is LNHNV and CDR2 YYDKDF (reference sequence). Trimming shortened V by 0 bases and J by 7 bases, and 13 bases separated the two germline ends. The CDR3 DNA is TGTGCCACCAGCAGAGATCGGCAGGCCGGGCAGCCCCAGCATTTT. It is translated as CATSRDRQAGQPQHF.

The table lists this clone with a count of one. The chain has TRBV28 and TRBJ2-7; unclear D gene. Deletions cut 4 bases from V and 7 bases from J, with 14 bases between. This CDR3 spans 13 amino acids. Looked up from germline, CDR1 is MDHEN and CDR2 is SYDVKM. Written as DNA, the CDR3 is TGTGCCAGCAGTTCCCCGCCCACGTCGGAGCAGTACTTC. This gives the protein CASSSPPTSEQYF.

This clone was found a few times. The chain carries TRBV2 and TRBJ2-1; 9 positions agree with TRBD1. CDR3 length: 15 amino acids. V trimming: 5 bases; J trimming: 6 bases; junction bases outside the gene matches: 8. The V gene's germline CDR1 is SNHLY and CDR2 FYNNEI. The CDR3 is CASSTGQGRANEQFF. The CDR3 DNA reads TGTGCCAGCAGTACGGGACAGGGAAGGGCCAATGAGCAGTTCTTC.

The rearrangement joins TRBV9 to TRBJ1-2; D not certain. Germline V gene lookup returns CDR1 SGDLS and CDR2 YYNGEE. The CDR3 is made up of 14 amino acids. V shed 0 bases and J shed 8 bases, with 14 bases lying between them. CDR3 in amino acids: CASSVGAGLAGYTF. The CDR3 bases are TGTGCCAGCAGCGTAGGGGCCGGGCTTGCGGGCTACACCTTC.

The chain couples TRBV29-1 to TRBJ2-1, with a weak D call TRBD2 (6 bases). The CDR3 is made up of 15 amino acids. In germline, CDR1 is SQVTM, CDR2 ANQGSEA. Trimming removed 0 bases from V and 7 bases from J, with 16 bases in between. CDR3 sequence: CSVEDQGGIENEQFF. The CDR3 DNA is TGCAGCGTTGAAGATCAAGGCGGGATTGAAAATGAGCAGTTCTTC.

This chain uses TRBV20-1 with TRBJ2-1; D possibly corresponds to TRBD1 (6 bases). V lost 7 bases and J 3 bases, leaving 7 bases between the germline ends. Germline V gives CDR1 DFQATT, CDR2 SNEGSKA (reference sequence). The CDR3 consists of 11 residues. DNA for the CDR3: TGCAGTGTAGGGGGCTACAATGAGCAGTTCTTC. As protein: CSVGGYNEQFF.

CDR3 amino acids: CASSFGDSYEQYF. The CDR3 DNA reads as TGTGCCAGCAGTTTCGGGGACAGCTACGAGCAGTACTTC. V usage is TRBV28 and J usage is TRBJ2-7, with 7 bases identical to TRBD1. The ends lost 3 bases at V and 3 bases at J; junction bases unmatched: 2. The V gene's germline CDR1 is MDHEN and CDR2 SYDVKM. The length of the CDR3 is 13 residues.

The sample holds a few counts of this clone. The chain links TRBV5-3 to TRBJ1-6; 8 bases map to TRBD1. TRBV5-3 belongs to the ORF category, with a function that is uncertain. The CDR3 contains 15 residues. Trimming removed 4 bases from V and 7 bases from J; junction bases left unmatched: 7. In DNA, the CDR3 is TGTGCCAGAAGCCAACCGGGACAGGAAAATTCACCCCTCCACTTT. Amino acid sequence: CARSQPGQENSPLHF.

The chain carries TRBV7-2 and TRBJ1-1; D may be TRBD1 (5 bases). The length of the CDR3 is 14 residues. The germline V gene encodes CDR1 SGHTA and CDR2 FQGNSA. V dropped 3 bases and J dropped 1 base, with 9 bases sitting between them. The CDR3 spells CASSLGGENTEAFF. The CDR3 DNA sequence: TGTGCCAGCAGCTTGGGGGGGGAGAACACTGAAGCTTTCTTT.

V and J are TRBV6-5 and TRBJ1-1; perhaps TRBD1 as D (6 bases). The CDR3 contains 12 residues. Trimming took off 6 bases at V and 4 bases at J, with 9 bases between the two ends. CDR1 and CDR2 (germline): MNHEY, SVGAGI. For the CDR3, the DNA is TGTGCCAGCAGAGGGGGGACCACTGAAGCTTTCTTT. It encodes CASRGGTTEAFF.

The chain employs TRBV19 and TRBJ2-2, with D possibly being TRBD1 (5 bases). The CDR3 has 14 amino acids. The V end lost 3 bases, the J end lost 6 bases, and 11 bases lay between the germline ends. The germline CDR1 and CDR2 sequences are LNHDA and SQIVND (reference sequence). The CDR3 loop reads CASSISTEPGELFF. The CDR3, as DNA: TGTGCCAGTAGTATCTCGACAGAGCCCGGGGAGCTGTTTTTT.

The chain combines TRBV5-6 with TRBJ2-7, with TRBD2 identical over 13 bases. Germline V CDR1 and CDR2: SGHDT, YYEEEE. This CDR3 has 16 amino acids. J was trimmed by 1 base and V by 2 bases; bases with no gene match: 3. The DNA for the CDR3 is TGTGCCAGCAGCTTACGGACTAGCGGGGGATCCTACGAGCAGTACTTC. It encodes CASSLRTSGGSYEQYF.

The rearrangement links TRBV6-4 to TRBJ2-2; D is unclear. Germline V gene sequence: CDR1 MRHNA, CDR2 SNTAGT. Trimming took off 4 bases at V and 1 base at J, with 4 bases between the two ends. The CDR3 runs to 13 residues. The CDR3 region has the DNA TGTGCCAGCAGTGTGGGGAACACCGGGGAGCTGTTTTTT. It codes for CASSVGNTGELFF.

The chain recombines TRBV3-1 (or the pseudogene TRBV3-2) with TRBJ2-1, with no clear D. Germline CDR1 LGHDT, CDR2 YNNKEL (reference sequence). This CDR3 is built from 14 residues. Trimming cost V 0 bases and J 6 bases, with 9 bases left between them. The CDR3 region has the DNA TGTGCCAGCAGCCAAGATAGGAACCTCAATGAGCAGTTCTTC. Protein: CASSQDRNLNEQFF.

The chain recombines TRBV15 with TRBJ1-3, with D possibly being TRBD1 (5 bases). V was shortened by 0 bases and J by 2 bases, with 8 bases between the two germline ends. The CDR3 is 15 amino acids. Germline loops: CDR1 LNHNV, CDR2 YYDKDF (reference sequence). The CDR3 sequence is CATSRDMGAGNTIYF. The CDR3 nucleotides are TGTGCCACCAGCAGAGATATGGGGGCTGGAAACACCATATATTTT.

The CDR3 is CASSRPHRDFFSYEQYF. The CDR3 nucleotides are TGTGCCAGCAGCAGGCCTCACCGGGACTTTTTCTCCTACGAGCAGTACTTC. The J gene is TRBJ2-7, the V gene TRBV6-2 or TRBV6-3; D may be TRBD2 (6 bases). CDR1 and CDR2 (germline): MNHEY, SVGEGT. Trimming took off 6 bases at V and 0 bases at J, with 21 bases between the two ends. The CDR3 spans 17 residues.

J is TRBJ2-1 and V is TRBV9; D is uncertain. The CDR3 loop spans 11 amino acids. V lost 6 bases to trimming and J lost 4 bases, with 5 bases between them. Germline V gene lookup returns CDR1 SGDLS and CDR2 YYNGEE. CDR3 amino acids: CASKGYNEQFF. The CDR3 bases are TGTGCCAGCAAAGGGTACAATGAGCAGTTCTTC.

The genes are TRBV28 and TRBJ1-5; TRBD1 might be the D (5 bases). Deletions cut 2 bases from V and 7 bases from J, with 9 bases between. Per the germline V gene, CDR1 is MDHEN and CDR2 is SYDVKM. The length of the CDR3 is 13 residues. Here the CDR3 reads CASSLGAHQPQHF. DNA for the CDR3: TGTGCCAGCAGTTTAGGGGCTCACCAGCCCCAGCATTTT.

This sequence joins TRBV27 and TRBJ2-3, with 9 nucleotides matching TRBD2. The length of the CDR3 is 15 residues. Germline loops: CDR1 MNHEY, CDR2 SMNVEV (reference sequence). The junction had 5 bases not matched to a gene; V was cut back by 3 bases and J by 4 bases. The CDR3 DNA sequence: TGTGCCAGCAGTTTGGGCGGGAGGGCCCCAGATACGCAGTATTTT. Amino acid sequence: CASSLGGRAPDTQYF.

CDR3 sequence: CASSLLSGESTGELFF. The CDR3 region has the DNA TGTGCCAGCAGTTTATTGTCTGGAGAATCCACCGGGGAGCTGTTTTTT. The rearrangement links TRBV28 to TRBJ2-2; D gene unclear. The CDR3 has 16 residues. V was pared by 1 base and J by 4 bases, with 13 bases between. Germline CDR1 MDHEN, CDR2 SYDVKM.

This chain links TRBV5-6 with TRBJ2-1, with TRBD2 matching 8 bases. The CDR3 covers 14 residues. Germline CDR1 SGHDT, CDR2 YYEEEE. With 6 bases clipped from V and 5 bases from J, the junction kept 7 bases outside the gene matches. This CDR3 is CASTRGGSDNEQFF. CDR3 DNA sequence: TGTGCCAGCACCCGGGGGGGGTCTGACAATGAGCAGTTCTTC.

CDR3 sequence: CASSTGQGIRKPQHF. In nucleotides, the CDR3 is TGTGCCAGCAGTACCGGACAGGGAATCAGGAAGCCCCAGCATTTT. This chain connects TRBV28 to TRBJ1-5, with 8 nucleotides matching TRBD1. V trimming: 5 bases; J trimming: 8 bases; junction bases outside the gene matches: 11. This CDR3 is 15 amino acids long. Per germline, CDR1 MDHEN and CDR2 SYDVKM.

V gene TRBV28 combines with J gene TRBJ2-1; no reliable D call. This CDR3 is 12 amino acids long. The germline V gene encodes CDR1 MDHEN and CDR2 SYDVKM. The V and J ends lost 8 bases and 4 bases respectively, with 9 bases between them. The DNA of the CDR3 is TGTGCCAGCTATGGCAATTACAATGAGCAGTTCTTC. It is translated as CASYGNYNEQFF.